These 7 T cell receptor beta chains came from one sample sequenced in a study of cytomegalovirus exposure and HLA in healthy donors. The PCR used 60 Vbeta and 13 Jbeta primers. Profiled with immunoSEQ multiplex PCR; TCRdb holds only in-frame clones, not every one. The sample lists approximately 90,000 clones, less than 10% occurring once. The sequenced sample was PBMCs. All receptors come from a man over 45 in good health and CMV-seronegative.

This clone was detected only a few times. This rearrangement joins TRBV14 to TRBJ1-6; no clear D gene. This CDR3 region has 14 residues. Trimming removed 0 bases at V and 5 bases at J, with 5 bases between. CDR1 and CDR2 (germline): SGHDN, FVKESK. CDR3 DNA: TGTGCCAGCAGCCAAGATAATGATAATTCACCCCTCCACTTT. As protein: CASSQDNDNSPLHF.

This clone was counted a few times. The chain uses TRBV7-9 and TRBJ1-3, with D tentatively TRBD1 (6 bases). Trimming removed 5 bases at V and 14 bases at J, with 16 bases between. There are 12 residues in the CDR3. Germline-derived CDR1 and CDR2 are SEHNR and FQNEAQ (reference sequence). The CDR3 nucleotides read TGTGCCAGCAGCCGAGGGGTACAGGGACTATATTTT. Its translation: CASSRGVQGLYF.

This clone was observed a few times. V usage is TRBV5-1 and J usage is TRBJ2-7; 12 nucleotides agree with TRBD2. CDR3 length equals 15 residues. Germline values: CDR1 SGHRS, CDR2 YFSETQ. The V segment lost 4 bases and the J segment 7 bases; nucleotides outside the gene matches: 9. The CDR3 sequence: CASSGTSGRPGEQYF. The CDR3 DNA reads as TGCGCCAGCAGCGGAACTAGCGGGAGGCCAGGTGAGCAGTACTTC.

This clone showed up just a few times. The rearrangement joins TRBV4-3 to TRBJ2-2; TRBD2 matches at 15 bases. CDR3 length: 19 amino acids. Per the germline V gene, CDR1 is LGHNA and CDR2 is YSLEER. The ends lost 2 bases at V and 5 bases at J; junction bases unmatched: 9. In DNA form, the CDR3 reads TGCGCCAGCAGCCAAATTGGACTAGCGGGAGGGGTTGGTACCGGGGAGCTGTTTTTT. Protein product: CASSQIGLAGGVGTGELFF.

CDR3 coding DNA: TGCGCCAGCAGCCAAGTTGAGGGGGCATTTCAGCCCCAGCATTTT. Translation gives CASSQVEGAFQPQHF. The chain combines TRBV4-1 with TRBJ1-5, with TRBD1 matching 7 bases. The CDR3 is 15 amino acids. Per germline, CDR1 MGHRA and CDR2 YSYEKL. J gave up 6 bases and V 1 base, and 6 bases lay outside the gene matches.

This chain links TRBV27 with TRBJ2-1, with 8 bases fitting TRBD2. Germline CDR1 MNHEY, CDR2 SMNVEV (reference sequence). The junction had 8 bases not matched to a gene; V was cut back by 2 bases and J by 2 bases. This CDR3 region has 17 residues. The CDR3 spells CASSLTSGSGTYNEQFF. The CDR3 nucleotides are TGTGCCAGCAGTTTAACGAGCGGGAGTGGGACCTACAATGAGCAGTTCTTC.

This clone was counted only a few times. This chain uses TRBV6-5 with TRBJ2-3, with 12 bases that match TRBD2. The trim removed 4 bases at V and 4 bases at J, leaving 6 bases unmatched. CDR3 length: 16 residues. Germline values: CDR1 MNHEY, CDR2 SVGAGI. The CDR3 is CASSWTSGEGADTQYF. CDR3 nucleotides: TGTGCCAGCAGTTGGACTAGCGGGGAGGGGGCAGATACGCAGTATTTT.